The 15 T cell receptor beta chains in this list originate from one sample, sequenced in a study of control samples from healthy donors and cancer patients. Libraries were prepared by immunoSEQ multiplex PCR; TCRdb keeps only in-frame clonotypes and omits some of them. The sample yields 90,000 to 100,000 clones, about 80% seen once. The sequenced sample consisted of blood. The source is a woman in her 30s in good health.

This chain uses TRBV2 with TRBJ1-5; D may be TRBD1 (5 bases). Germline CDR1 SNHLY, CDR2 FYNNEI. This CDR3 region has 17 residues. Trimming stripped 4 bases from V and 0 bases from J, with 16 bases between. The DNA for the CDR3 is TGTGCCAGCAGTGTGGTACAGGCCCGTTATAGCAATCAGCCCCAGCATTTT. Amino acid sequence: CASSVVQARYSNQPQHF. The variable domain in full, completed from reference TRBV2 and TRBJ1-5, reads EPEVTQTPSHQVTQMGQEVILRCVPISNHLYFYWYRQILGQKVEFLVSFYNNEISEKSEIFDDQFSVERPDGSNFTLKIRSTKLEDSAMYFCASSVVQARYSNQPQHFGDGTRLSIL.

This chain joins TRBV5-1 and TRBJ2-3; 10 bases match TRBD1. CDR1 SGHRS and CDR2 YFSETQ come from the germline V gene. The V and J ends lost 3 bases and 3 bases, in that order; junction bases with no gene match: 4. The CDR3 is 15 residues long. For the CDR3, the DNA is TGCGCCAGCAGCTCCCGGGGACAGGGGACAGATACGCAGTATTTT. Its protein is CASSSRGQGTDTQYF.

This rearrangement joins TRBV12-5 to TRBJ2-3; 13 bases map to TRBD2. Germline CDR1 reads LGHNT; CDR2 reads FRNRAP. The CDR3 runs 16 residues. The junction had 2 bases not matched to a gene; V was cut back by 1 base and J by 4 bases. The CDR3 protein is CASGLALAGGADTQYF. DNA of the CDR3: TGTGCTAGTGGTTTGGCACTAGCGGGGGGGGCAGATACGCAGTATTTT. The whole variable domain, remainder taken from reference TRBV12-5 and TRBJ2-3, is DARVTQTPRHKVTEMGQEVTMRCQPILGHNTVFWYRQTMMQGLELLAYFRNRAPLDDSGMPKDRFSAEMPDATLATLKIQPSEPRDSAVYFCASGLALAGGADTQYFGPGTRLTVL.

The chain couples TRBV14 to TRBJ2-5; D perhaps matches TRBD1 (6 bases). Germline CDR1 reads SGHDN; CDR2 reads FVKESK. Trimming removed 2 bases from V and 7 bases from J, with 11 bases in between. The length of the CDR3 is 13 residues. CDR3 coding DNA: TGTGCCAGCAGCCAAACAGGGACGGCGACCCAGTACTTC. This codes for CASSQTGTATQYF.

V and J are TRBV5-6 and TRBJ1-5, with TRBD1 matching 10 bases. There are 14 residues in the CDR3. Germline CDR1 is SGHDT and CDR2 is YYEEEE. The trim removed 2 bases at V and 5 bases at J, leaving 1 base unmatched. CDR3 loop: CASSFGTGDQPQHF. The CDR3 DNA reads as TGTGCCAGCAGCTTCGGGACAGGGGATCAGCCCCAGCATTTT.

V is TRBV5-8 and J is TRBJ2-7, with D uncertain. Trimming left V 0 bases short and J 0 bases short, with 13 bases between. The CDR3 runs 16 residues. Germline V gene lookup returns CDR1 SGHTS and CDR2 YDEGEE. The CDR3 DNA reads TGTGCCAGCAGCTTGGTAGGCAGGTCAGACTCCTACGAGCAGTACTTC. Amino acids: CASSLVGRSDSYEQYF.

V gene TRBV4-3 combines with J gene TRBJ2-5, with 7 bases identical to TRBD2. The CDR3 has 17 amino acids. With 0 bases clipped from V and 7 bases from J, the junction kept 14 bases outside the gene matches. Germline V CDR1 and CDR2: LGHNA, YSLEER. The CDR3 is CASSQEPPLGLEVTQYF. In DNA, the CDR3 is TGCGCCAGCAGCCAAGAACCCCCTCTTGGACTAGAGGTGACCCAGTACTTC.

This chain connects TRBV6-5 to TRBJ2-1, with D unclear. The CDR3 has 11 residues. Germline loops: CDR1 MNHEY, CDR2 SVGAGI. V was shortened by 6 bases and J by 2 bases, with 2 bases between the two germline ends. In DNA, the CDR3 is TGTGCCAGCAGCCCCTACAATGAGCAGTTCTTC. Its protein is CASSPYNEQFF.

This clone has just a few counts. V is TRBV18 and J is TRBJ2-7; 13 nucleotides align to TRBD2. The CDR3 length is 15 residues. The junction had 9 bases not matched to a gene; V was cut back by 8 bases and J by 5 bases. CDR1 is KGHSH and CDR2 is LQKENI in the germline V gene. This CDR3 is CASAPGLAGKDEQYF. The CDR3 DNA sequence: TGTGCCAGCGCCCCGGGACTAGCGGGGAAGGACGAGCAGTACTTC.

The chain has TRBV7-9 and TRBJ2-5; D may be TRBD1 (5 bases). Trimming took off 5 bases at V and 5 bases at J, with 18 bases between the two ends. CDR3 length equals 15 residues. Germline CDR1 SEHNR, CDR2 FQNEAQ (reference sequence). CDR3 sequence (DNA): TGTGCCAGCAGCGCGAGCGTAGGGGCCGGCGAGACCCAGTACTTC. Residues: CASSASVGAGETQYF. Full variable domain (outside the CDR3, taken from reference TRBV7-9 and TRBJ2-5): DTGVSQNPRHKITKRGQNVTFRCDPISEHNRLYWYRQTLGQGPEFLTYFQNEAQLEKSRLLSDRFSAERPKGSFSTLEIQRTEQGDSAMYLCASSASVGAGETQYFGPGTRLLVL.

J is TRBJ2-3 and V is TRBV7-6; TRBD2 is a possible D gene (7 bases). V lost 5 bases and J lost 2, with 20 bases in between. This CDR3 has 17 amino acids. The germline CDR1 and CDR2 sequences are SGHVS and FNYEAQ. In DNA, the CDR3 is TGTGCCAGCAGCCCTTTTGGGGGGGGGCCGGACACAGATACGCAGTATTTT. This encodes CASSPFGGGPDTDTQYF.

The CDR3 loop is CATSDPPGTGSQETQYF. Written as DNA, the CDR3 is TGTGCCACCAGTGATCCCCCCGGGACAGGGTCCCAAGAGACCCAGTACTTC. The V gene is TRBV24-1, the J gene TRBJ2-5, with 9 nucleotides matching TRBD1. Looked up from germline, CDR1 is KGHDR and CDR2 is SFDVKD. V was pared by 3 bases and J by 1 base, with 8 bases of the junction left unmatched. The CDR3 has 17 residues.

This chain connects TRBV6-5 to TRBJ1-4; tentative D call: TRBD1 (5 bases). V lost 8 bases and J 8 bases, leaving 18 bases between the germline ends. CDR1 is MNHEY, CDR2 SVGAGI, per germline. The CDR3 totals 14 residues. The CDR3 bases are TGTGCCAGCGAGCCCCGCTTGGGGGGGGAAAAACTGTTTTTT. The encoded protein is CASEPRLGGEKLFF.

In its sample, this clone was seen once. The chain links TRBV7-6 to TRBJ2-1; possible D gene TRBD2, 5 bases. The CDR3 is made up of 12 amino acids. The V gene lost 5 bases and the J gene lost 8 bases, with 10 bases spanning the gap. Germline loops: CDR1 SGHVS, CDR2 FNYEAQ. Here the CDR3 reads CASSTGVHEQFF. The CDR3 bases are TGTGCCAGCAGCACCGGGGTGCATGAGCAGTTCTTC.

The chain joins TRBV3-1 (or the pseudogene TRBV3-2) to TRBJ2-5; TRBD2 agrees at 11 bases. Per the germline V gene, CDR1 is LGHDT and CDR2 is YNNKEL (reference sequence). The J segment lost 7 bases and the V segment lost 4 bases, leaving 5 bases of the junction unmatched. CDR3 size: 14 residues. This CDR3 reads CASSPGLAGRTQYF. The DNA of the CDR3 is TGTGCCAGCAGCCCCGGACTAGCGGGTAGGACCCAGTACTTC.